This TCR beta chain comes out of a study of neurological immune-mediated disorders. Germline CDR1 reads DFQATT; CDR2 reads SNEGSKA (reference sequence). The junction had 6 bases not matched to a gene; V was cut back by 0 bases and J by 4 bases. This CDR3 spans 16 amino acids. This clonotype was counted only a few times. TCRdb redid the calling of the 5' RACE reads with MiXCR, one entry per CDR3 protein. The table records more than 45,000 distinct CDR3 sequences, 4.2% of them present only once. The J gene is TRBJ2-1, the V gene TRBV20-1; 10 positions agree with TRBD2. The sample consisted of PBMCs. The TCR was taken from a man aged 45 to 65 with multiple sclerosis. Written as DNA, the CDR3 is TGCAGTGCTAGAGATCTGGCTAGCGGGAGTTACAATGAGCAGTTCTTC. It yields the protein CSARDLASGSYNEQFF.